This TCR beta chain comes out of a study of blood T cell repertoires in COVID-19. Study-wide background: T cells, B-cell-depleted T cells, or PBMCs supplied cDNA or gDNA.

Produced via immunoSEQ multiplex PCR; TCRdb's table is partial and in-frame only. The table records approximately 46,000 clones, about 89% of them present only once. CDR1 is MNHEY and CDR2 is SVGEGT in the germline V gene. J was trimmed by 4 bases and V by 2 bases; bases with no gene match: 5. This CDR3 is built from 15 residues. The chain combines TRBV6-2 or TRBV6-3 with TRBJ1-5; TRBD1 aligns across 7 bases. The clonotype originates from a man in his sixties with active or convalescent COVID-19. The material sequenced was peripheral blood. Written as DNA, the CDR3 is TGTGCCAGCAGTTACCGCGGGACAGCTAATCAGCCCCAGCATTTT. This encodes CASSYRGTANQPQHF.